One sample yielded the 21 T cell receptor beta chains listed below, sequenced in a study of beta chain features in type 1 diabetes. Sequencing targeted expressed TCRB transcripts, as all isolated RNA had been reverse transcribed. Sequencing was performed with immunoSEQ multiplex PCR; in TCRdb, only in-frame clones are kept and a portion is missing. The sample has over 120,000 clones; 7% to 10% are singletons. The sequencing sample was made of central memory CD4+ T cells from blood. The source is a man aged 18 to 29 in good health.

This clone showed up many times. CDR3 loop: CASSPPGENQPQHF. DNA for the CDR3: TGTGCCAGCAGTCCTCCAGGGGAGAATCAGCCCCAGCATTTT. The V gene is TRBV28, the J gene TRBJ1-5, with D tentatively TRBD1 (6 bases). The V end lost 5 bases, the J end lost 4 bases, and 12 bases lay between the germline ends. The CDR3 spans 14 residues. Germline CDR1 is MDHEN and CDR2 is SYDVKM.

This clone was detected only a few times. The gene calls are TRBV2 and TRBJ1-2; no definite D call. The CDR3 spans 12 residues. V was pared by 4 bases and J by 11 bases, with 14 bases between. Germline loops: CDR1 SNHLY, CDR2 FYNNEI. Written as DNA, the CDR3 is TGTGCCAGCAGTGCCCAGGCCCAAGCATACACCTTC. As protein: CASSAQAQAYTF.

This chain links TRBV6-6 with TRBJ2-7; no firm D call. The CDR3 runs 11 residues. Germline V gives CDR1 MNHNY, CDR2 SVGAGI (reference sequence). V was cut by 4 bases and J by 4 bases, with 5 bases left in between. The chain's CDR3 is CASSLRYEQYF. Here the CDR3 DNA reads TGTGCCAGCAGTTTGAGATACGAGCAGTACTTC.

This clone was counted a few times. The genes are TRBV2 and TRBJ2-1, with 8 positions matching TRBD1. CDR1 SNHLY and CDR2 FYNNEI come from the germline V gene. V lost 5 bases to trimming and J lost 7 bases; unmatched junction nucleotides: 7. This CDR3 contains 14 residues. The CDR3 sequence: CASSTQGARNEQFF. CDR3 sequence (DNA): TGTGCCAGCAGTACCCAGGGGGCGCGTAATGAGCAGTTCTTC.

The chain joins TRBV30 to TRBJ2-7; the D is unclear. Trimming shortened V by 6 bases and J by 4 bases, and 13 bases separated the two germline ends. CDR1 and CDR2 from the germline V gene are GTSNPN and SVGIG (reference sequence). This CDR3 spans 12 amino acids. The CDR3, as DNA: TGTGCCTGTACCACGGGTCTATACGAGCAGTACTTC. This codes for CACTTGLYEQYF.

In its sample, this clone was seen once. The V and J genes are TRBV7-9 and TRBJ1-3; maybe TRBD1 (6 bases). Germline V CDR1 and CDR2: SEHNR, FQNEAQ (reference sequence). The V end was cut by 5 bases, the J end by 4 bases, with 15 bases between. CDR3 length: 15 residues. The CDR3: CASSPDTGIGNTIYF. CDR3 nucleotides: TGTGCCAGCAGCCCTGACACAGGGATCGGAAACACCATATATTTT.

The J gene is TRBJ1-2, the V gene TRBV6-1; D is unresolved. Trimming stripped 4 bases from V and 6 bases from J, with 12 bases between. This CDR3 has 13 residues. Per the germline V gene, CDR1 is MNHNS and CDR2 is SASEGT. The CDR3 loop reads CASSARQTDGYTF. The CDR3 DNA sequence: TGTGCCAGCAGTGCGAGGCAGACGGATGGCTACACCTTC.

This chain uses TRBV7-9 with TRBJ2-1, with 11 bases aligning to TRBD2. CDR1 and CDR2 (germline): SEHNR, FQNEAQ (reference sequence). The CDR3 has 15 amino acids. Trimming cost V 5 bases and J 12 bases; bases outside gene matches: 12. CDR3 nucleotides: TGTGCCAGCAGCCTGTCTAGCGGGAGGAAATTTTTGCAGTTCTTC. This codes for CASSLSSGRKFLQFF.

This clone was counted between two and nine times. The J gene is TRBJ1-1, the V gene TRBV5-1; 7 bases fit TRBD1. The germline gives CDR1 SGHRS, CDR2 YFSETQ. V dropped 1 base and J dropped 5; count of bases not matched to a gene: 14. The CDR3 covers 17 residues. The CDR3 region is CASSLTSYRGSKTEAFF. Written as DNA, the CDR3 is TGCGCCAGCAGCTTGACCTCATACAGGGGTAGTAAAACTGAAGCTTTCTTT.

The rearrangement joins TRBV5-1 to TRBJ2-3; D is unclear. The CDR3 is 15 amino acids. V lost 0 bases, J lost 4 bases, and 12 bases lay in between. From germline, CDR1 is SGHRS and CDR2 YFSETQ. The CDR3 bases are TGCGCCAGCAGCTTGGGCGGCGGTTCGGCAGATACGCAGTATTTT. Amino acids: CASSLGGGSADTQYF.

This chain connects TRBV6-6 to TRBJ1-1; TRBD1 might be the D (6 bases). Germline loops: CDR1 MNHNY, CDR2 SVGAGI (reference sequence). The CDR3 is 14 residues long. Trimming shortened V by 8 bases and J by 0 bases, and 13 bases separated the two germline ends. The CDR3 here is CASDTGQMNTEAFF. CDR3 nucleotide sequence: TGTGCCAGCGATACAGGACAGATGAACACTGAAGCTTTCTTT.

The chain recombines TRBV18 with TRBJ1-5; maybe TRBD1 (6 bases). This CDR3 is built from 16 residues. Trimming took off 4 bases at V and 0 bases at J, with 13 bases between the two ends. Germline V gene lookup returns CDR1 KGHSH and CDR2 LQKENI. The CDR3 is CASSLTTQGSNQPQHF. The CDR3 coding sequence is TGTGCCAGCTCACTAACTACACAGGGTAGCAATCAGCCCCAGCATTTT.

The CDR3: CASSGTGMQNTEAFF. CDR3 sequence (DNA): TGTGCCAGCAGCGGAACAGGGATGCAGAACACTGAAGCTTTCTTT. The rearrangement links TRBV5-8 to TRBJ1-1, with a weak D call TRBD1 (6 bases). In germline, CDR1 is SGHTS, CDR2 YDEGEE. The length of the CDR3 is 15 residues. Trimming took off 4 bases at V and 1 base at J, with 14 bases between the two ends.

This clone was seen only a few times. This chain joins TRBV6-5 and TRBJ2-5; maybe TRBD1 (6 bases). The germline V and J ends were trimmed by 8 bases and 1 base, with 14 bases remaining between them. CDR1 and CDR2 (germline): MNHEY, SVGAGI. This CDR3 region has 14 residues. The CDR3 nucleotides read TGTGCCAGCCGGTACAGGGCCCGCCAAGAGACCCAGTACTTC. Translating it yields CASRYRARQETQYF.

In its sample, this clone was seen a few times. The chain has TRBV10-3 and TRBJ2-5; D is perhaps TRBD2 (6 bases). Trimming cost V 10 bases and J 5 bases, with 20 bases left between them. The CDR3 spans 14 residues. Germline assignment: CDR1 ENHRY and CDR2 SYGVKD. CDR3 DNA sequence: TGTGCCACCGGAAAAGCTGGAGGGGAGGAGACCCAGTACTTC. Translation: CATGKAGGEETQYF.

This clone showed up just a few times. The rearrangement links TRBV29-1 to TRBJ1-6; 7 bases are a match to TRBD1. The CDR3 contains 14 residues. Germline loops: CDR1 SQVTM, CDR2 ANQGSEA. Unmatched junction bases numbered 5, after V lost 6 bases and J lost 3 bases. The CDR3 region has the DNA TGCAGCGTCCCCGGGGACAGCTATAATTCACCCCTCCACTTT. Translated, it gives CSVPGDSYNSPLHF.

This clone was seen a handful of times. The DNA of the CDR3 is TGTGCCAGCAGCTCATCACAGGGGGGGAACACTGAAGCTTTCTTT. This sequence encodes CASSSSQGGNTEAFF. This chain links TRBV7-9 with TRBJ1-1; 8 bases fit TRBD1. CDR3 size: 15 residues. V dropped 4 bases and J dropped 1; count of bases not matched to a gene: 5. CDR1 SEHNR and CDR2 FQNEAQ come from the germline V gene (reference sequence). Supplemented by reference TRBV7-9 and TRBJ1-1, the full variable domain reads DTGVSQNPRHKITKRGQNVTFRCDPISEHNRLYWYRQTLGQGPEFLTYFQNEAQLEKSRLLSDRFSAERPKGSFSTLEIQRTEQGDSAMYLCASSSSQGGNTEAFFGQGTRLTVV.

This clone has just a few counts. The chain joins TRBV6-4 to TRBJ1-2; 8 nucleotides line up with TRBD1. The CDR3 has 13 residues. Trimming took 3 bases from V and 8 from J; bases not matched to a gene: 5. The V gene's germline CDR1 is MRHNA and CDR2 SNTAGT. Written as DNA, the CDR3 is TGTGCCAGCAGTGAAAGGACAGGGAGCGGCTACACCTTC. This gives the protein CASSERTGSGYTF.

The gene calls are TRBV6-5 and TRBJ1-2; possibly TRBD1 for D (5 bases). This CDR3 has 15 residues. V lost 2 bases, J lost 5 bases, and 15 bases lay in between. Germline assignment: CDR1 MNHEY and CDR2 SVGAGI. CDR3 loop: CASSYGAGPLYGYTF. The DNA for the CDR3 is TGTGCCAGCAGTTACGGTGCAGGGCCACTTTATGGCTACACCTTC.

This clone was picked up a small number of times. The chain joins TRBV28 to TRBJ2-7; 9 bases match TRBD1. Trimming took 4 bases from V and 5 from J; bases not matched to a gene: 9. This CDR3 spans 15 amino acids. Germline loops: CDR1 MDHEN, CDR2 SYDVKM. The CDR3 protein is CASSSPSTGGHEQYF. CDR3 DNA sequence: TGTGCCAGCAGTTCCCCCTCGACAGGGGGGCACGAGCAGTACTTC.

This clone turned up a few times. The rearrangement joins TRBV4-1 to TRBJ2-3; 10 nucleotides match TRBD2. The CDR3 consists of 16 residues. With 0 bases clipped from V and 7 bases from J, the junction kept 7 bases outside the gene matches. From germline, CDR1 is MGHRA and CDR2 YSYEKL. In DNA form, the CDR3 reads TGCGCCAGCAGCCAAGAGGGAGGACTAGCGGCTAATACGCAGTATTTT. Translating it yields CASSQEGGLAANTQYF.